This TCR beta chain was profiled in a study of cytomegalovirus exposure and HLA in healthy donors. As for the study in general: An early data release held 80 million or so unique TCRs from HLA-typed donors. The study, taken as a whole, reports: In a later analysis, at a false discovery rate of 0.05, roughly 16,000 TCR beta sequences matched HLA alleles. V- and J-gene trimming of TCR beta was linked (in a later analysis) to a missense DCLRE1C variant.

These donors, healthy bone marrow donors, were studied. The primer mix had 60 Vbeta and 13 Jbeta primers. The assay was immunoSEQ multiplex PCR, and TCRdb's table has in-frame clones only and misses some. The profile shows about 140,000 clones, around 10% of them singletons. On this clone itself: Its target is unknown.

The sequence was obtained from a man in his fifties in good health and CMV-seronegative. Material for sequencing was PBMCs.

CDR3 in amino acids: CASSPAGISYNEQFF. The CDR3 DNA sequence: TGTGCCAGCAGTCCAGCGGGGATCTCCTACAATGAGCAGTTCTTC. This chain links TRBV7-9 with TRBJ2-1, with 7 bases fitting TRBD2. V shed 6 bases, J shed 0 bases, and the junction held 5 bases outside the gene matches. The CDR3 is 15 residues long. Per the germline V gene, CDR1 is SEHNR and CDR2 is FQNEAQ (reference sequence). The full variable domain, rest sourced from reference TRBV7-9 and TRBJ2-1, is DTGVSQNPRHKITKRGQNVTFRCDPISEHNRLYWYRQTLGQGPEFLTYFQNEAQLEKSRLLSDRFSAERPKGSFSTLEIQRTEQGDSAMYLCASSPAGISYNEQFFGPGTRLTVL.